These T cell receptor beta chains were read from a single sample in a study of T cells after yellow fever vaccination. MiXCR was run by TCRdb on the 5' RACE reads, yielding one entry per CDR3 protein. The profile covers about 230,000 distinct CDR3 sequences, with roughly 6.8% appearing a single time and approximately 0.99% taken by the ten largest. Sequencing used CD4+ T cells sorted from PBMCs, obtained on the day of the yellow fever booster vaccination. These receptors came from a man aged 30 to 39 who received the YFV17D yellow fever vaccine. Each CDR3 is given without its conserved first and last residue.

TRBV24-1	ATSLAGGQETQY
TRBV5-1	ASSLGSGVSTDTQY
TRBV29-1	SVGGSAGEQY
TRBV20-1	SAGTGNVRGLYEQY
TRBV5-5	ASSSGTGVGNEQF
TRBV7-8	ASSLQEAGVYEQY
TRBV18	ASSSQGGQETQY
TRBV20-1	SATRPSYEQY
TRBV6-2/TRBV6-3	ATSPRDRGNADTQY
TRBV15	ATSTDRGSSPLH
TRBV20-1	SMGGAGTHEQY
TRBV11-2	ASSLGVRVDEQF
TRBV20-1	SARVRGVAGNTIY
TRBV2	ASSAEQNTEAF
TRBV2	ASTEGGTTEAF
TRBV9	ASSVASPPNRQETQY
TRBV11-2	ASSPRLAGVDTQY
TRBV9	ASSARLAEYNEQF
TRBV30	ASQRERGEQF
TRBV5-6	ASSYRDGDNEQF
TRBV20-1	SAPPRTGGARGPYEQY
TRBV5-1	ASSPTPPTTTTTGELF
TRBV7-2	ASSPNRGLFNEQF
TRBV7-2	ASSLNRGGGYGYT
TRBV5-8	ASSLIRVQNGYT
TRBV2	ASKPDRGPSEQY
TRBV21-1	ASNIAKGRGVAEAF
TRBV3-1	ASSPTWRNEKLF
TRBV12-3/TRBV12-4	ASSFSGVDSAPH
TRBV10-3	AIPAGPISGANVLT
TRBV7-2	ASSLIGTSGTGSYNEQF
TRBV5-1	ASSSAGTSTDTQY
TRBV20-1	SARDYGQGTSPLH
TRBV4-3	ASSQGIGQFGEKLF
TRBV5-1	ASSPNPQGSKDTQY
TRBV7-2	ASSLMGGANTEAF
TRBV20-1	SALIGGRGEQF